Listed here is a single T cell receptor beta chain. Original processing notes: Amplification of reference gene primers was used by the study to estimate nucleated cell counts. Repertoires were generated with immunoSEQ multiplex PCR, while TCRdb's copy carries only in-frame clones and drops some. For V, J and clone size, that table is used; D and trimming come from the DNA. The data show roughly 160,000 clones, 75% to 85% seen once. The data are from a study of blood T cell repertoires in COVID-19. The CDR3 has 15 residues. With 0 bases removed from V and 4 bases from J, the gap between germline ends came to 11 bases. Per germline, CDR1 SGHNT and CDR2 YYREEE (reference sequence). Cohort 3 donors counted as recovered after two negative PCRs, clearance, or resolved symptoms.

This chain uses TRBV5-4 with TRBJ1-3; D remains ambiguous. This TCR was recovered from a woman in her fifties or sixties who had recovered from COVID-19. The sequenced sample was PBMCs or T cells enriched from blood (not recorded which). CDR3 loop: CASSLGAPPGNTIYF. The CDR3 DNA sequence: TGTGCCAGCAGCTTGGGCGCCCCGCCGGGAAACACCATATATTTT.